This passage covers 29 T cell receptor beta chains from one sample sequenced in a study of cytomegalovirus exposure and HLA in healthy donors. Use of 60 Vbeta and 13 Jbeta primers characterized the PCR. Generated by immunoSEQ multiplex PCR, the TCRdb table keeps only in-frame clones and is missing some. Here the sample spans under 150,000 clones, around 76% being singletons. Sequencing input: PBMCs. The receptors here all came from a woman in her fifties or sixties in good health and CMV-seronegative.

This chain joins TRBV11-2 and TRBJ2-5; 8 nucleotides agree with TRBD2. V was pared by 2 bases and J by 8 bases, with 1 base of the junction left unmatched. The germline gives CDR1 SGHAT, CDR2 FQNNGV. The CDR3 runs to 12 residues. The CDR3 loop reads CASSLRGGTQYF. CDR3 coding DNA: TGTGCCAGCAGCTTACGGGGGGGCACCCAGTACTTC.

This rearrangement joins TRBV5-1 to TRBJ2-1; 7 nucleotides line up with TRBD2. Losses at the gene ends were 4 bases for V and 5 bases for J; bases not matched to a gene: 9. The CDR3 consists of 15 residues. The germline V gene has CDR1 SGHRS and CDR2 YFSETQ. CDR3: CASSLSGKAHNEQFF. In DNA form, the CDR3 reads TGCGCCAGCAGCCTGAGCGGGAAGGCCCACAATGAGCAGTTCTTC.

This clone was detected a few times. The chain uses TRBV7-6 and TRBJ2-5; D not certain. V was cut by 6 bases and J by 3 bases, with 5 bases left in between. This CDR3 has 11 amino acids. Germline loops: CDR1 SGHVS, CDR2 FNYEAQ. This chain's CDR3 is CASSPKETQYF. The CDR3 coding sequence is TGTGCCAGCAGTCCTAAAGAGACCCAGTACTTC.

The chain couples TRBV5-1 to TRBJ1-1; weak D call: TRBD1 (5 bases). Germline V gene lookup returns CDR1 SGHRS and CDR2 YFSETQ. V was trimmed by 4 bases and J by 1 base, leaving 20 bases between them. This CDR3 is 17 amino acids long. The CDR3 region has the DNA TGCGCCAGCAGCCTCGGACAAGGCACTCTTCGGAACACTGAAGCTTTCTTT. Translated: CASSLGQGTLRNTEAFF.

V usage is TRBV27 and J usage is TRBJ2-4; a weak D match, TRBD2 (5 bases). The CDR3 has 14 amino acids. From germline, CDR1 is MNHEY and CDR2 SMNVEV (reference sequence). The V end lost 5 bases, the J end lost 7 bases, and 15 bases lay between the germline ends. The CDR3: CASSGGSRVNIQYF. The CDR3 bases are TGTGCCAGCAGTGGTGGATCGAGGGTGAACATTCAGTACTTC.

V is TRBV29-1 and J is TRBJ1-4; 8 nucleotides line up with TRBD1. Germline loops: CDR1 SQVTM, CDR2 ANQGSEA. CDR3 length: 14 amino acids. V trimming: 3 bases; J trimming: 4 bases; junction bases outside the gene matches: 4. CDR3 in DNA: TGCAGCGTTGACAGGGGGCTCGGTAATGAAAAACTGTTTTTT. This translates into CSVDRGLGNEKLFF.

This clone was detected only a few times. The CDR3 spells CASSFWTSGSTDTQYF. The CDR3 DNA reads TGTGCCAGCAGCTTTTGGACTAGCGGAAGCACAGATACGCAGTATTTT. The chain combines TRBV7-2 with TRBJ2-3, with TRBD2 matching over 10 bases. CDR1 is SGHTA and CDR2 is FQGNSA in the germline V gene. J was trimmed by 0 bases and V by 3 bases; bases with no gene match: 3. The CDR3 contains 16 residues. Together with reference TRBV7-2 and TRBJ2-3, the CDR3 gives the full variable domain: GAGVSQSPSNKVTEKGKDVELRCDPISGHTALYWYRQSLGQGLEFLIYFQGNSAPDKSGLPSDRFSAERTGGSVSTLTIQRTQQEDSAVYLCASSFWTSGSTDTQYFGPGTRLTVL.

In this sample, this clone turned up a few times. The chain joins TRBV7-2 to TRBJ2-7, with D possibly TRBD2 on 6 matching bases. V was shortened by 5 bases and J by 1 base, with 15 bases between the two germline ends. The length of the CDR3 is 15 residues. Germline CDR1 is SGHTA and CDR2 is FQGNSA. CDR3 residues: CASSAAGTDSYEQYF. CDR3 DNA sequence: TGTGCCAGCAGCGCAGCGGGCACAGATTCCTACGAGCAGTACTTC.

This clone was counted a single time. The gene calls are TRBV9 and TRBJ2-3; 9 nucleotides match TRBD1. The germline V gene has CDR1 SGDLS and CDR2 YYNGEE. The CDR3 has 15 residues. After removal of 0 bases from V and 5 bases from J, the junction contained 4 bases not matched to a gene. The CDR3 nucleotides are TGTGCCAGCAGCGTAGCCCCGGGACAGGGAGATACGCAGTATTTT. Protein product: CASSVAPGQGDTQYF.

The chain has TRBV5-1 and TRBJ1-1, with D tentatively TRBD1 (5 bases). The CDR3 extends over 14 amino acids. Germline CDR1 and CDR2: SGHRS and YFSETQ. The germline V and J ends were trimmed by 4 bases and 5 bases, with 15 bases remaining between them. The CDR3 nucleotides are TGCGCCAGCAGCCCGGTGGTCGGGGGTACTGAAGCTTTCTTT. The encoded protein is CASSPVVGGTEAFF.

The CDR3 loop reads CASSLNFGVSYEQYF. In DNA form, the CDR3 reads TGTGCCAGCAGTTTAAATTTCGGGGTCTCCTACGAGCAGTACTTC. The rearrangement links TRBV28 to TRBJ2-7; D possibly corresponds to TRBD2 (5 bases). The CDR3 runs 15 residues. Trimming pared 2 bases from V and 0 bases from J, leaving 11 bases between. Germline lookup yields CDR1 MDHEN and CDR2 SYDVKM.

This sequence joins TRBV6-5 and TRBJ2-1, with D possibly matching TRBD2 (5 bases). Germline V CDR1 and CDR2: MNHEY, SVGAGI. This CDR3 is built from 14 residues. Trimming cost V 4 bases and J 7 bases, with 14 bases left between them. The CDR3 region is CASSWERYRNEQFF. Here the CDR3 DNA reads TGTGCCAGCAGTTGGGAGCGGTACCGAAATGAGCAGTTCTTC.

This clone showed up just a few times. The chain uses TRBV19 and TRBJ1-4; tentative D call: TRBD1 (5 bases). The CDR3 spans 11 residues. Germline V gives CDR1 LNHDA, CDR2 SQIVND (reference sequence). The CDR3 reads CASRWGEKLFF. The CDR3 coding sequence is TGTGCTTCGCGGTGGGGCGAAAAACTGTTTTTT.

The chain recombines TRBV6-1 with TRBJ1-4, with a weak D call TRBD1 (5 bases). The CDR3 has 13 amino acids. Germline-derived CDR1 and CDR2 are MNHNS and SASEGT. V lost 11 bases, J lost 8 bases, and 18 bases lay in between. This CDR3 is CASRVGTSEKLFF. The CDR3 coding sequence is TGTGCCTCCCGGGTAGGGACTAGCGAAAAACTGTTTTTT.

V is TRBV14 and J is TRBJ2-7; 8 bases align to TRBD1. The J segment lost 5 bases and the V segment lost 0 bases, leaving 12 bases of the junction unmatched. The germline V gene encodes CDR1 SGHDN and CDR2 FVKESK. CDR3 length equals 17 residues. In DNA form, the CDR3 reads TGTGCCAGCAGCCAAGATAAACAGGGGGTAATTGTAGACGAGCAGTACTTC. This translates into CASSQDKQGVIVDEQYF.

This chain joins TRBV5-3 and TRBJ2-2; D is perhaps TRBD2 (7 bases). TRBV5-3 is an ORF for which the function is uncertain. The V end lost 4 bases, the J end lost 2 bases, and 18 bases lay between the germline ends. The CDR3 spans 17 residues. Here the CDR3 DNA reads TGTGCCAGAAGCAAAAGTCAGCGGGACACCAACACCGGGGAGCTGTTTTTT. Protein sequence: CARSKSQRDTNTGELFF.

V gene TRBV5-1 combines with J gene TRBJ1-1; D not certain. This CDR3 contains 16 residues. V shed 0 bases and J shed 1 base, with 13 bases lying between them. CDR1 is SGHRS, CDR2 YFSETQ, per germline. The CDR3 bases are TGCGCCAGCAGCTTGGGACTTCTGTTGGGGAACACTGAAGCTTTCTTT. Translation gives CASSLGLLLGNTEAFF.

J is TRBJ2-2 and V is TRBV6-5; D not resolved. V lost 4 bases and J 6 bases, leaving 12 bases between the germline ends. Looked up from germline, CDR1 is MNHEY and CDR2 is SVGAGI. The CDR3 consists of 14 residues. CDR3 nucleotides: TGTGCCAGCAGTTTGAAACAGTTTCCCGGGGAGCTGTTTTTT. As protein: CASSLKQFPGELFF.

V is TRBV29-1 and J is TRBJ2-1, with D perhaps matching TRBD1 (5 bases). The CDR3 loop spans 12 amino acids. The germline V gene encodes CDR1 SQVTM and CDR2 ANQGSEA. The V gene lost 4 bases and the J gene lost 6 bases, with 10 bases spanning the gap. The CDR3 is CSVVPQGNEQFF. DNA for the CDR3: TGCAGCGTTGTTCCGCAGGGCAATGAGCAGTTCTTC.

This chain joins TRBV6-5 and TRBJ1-4, with unresolved D. With 4 bases removed from V and 4 bases from J, the gap between germline ends came to 10 bases. The CDR3 totals 14 residues. Germline values: CDR1 MNHEY, CDR2 SVGAGI. This CDR3 is CASSSTEVNEKLFF. CDR3 nucleotide sequence: TGTGCCAGCAGTTCGACTGAGGTTAATGAAAAACTGTTTTTT.

The chain is built from TRBV5-3 and TRBJ1-1, with D possibly matching TRBD1 (6 bases). TRBV5-3 is annotated as an ORF whose role is uncertain. The CDR3 is 17 residues long. Trimming removed 4 bases from V and 0 bases from J, with 19 bases in between. CDR3 loop: CARSGPSPTGMNTEAFF. DNA of the CDR3: TGTGCCAGAAGCGGGCCTTCGCCGACAGGCATGAACACTGAAGCTTTCTTT.

The CDR3 protein is CASSEASGYGYTF. In nucleotides, the CDR3 is TGTGCCAGCAGTGAAGCTTCAGGGTATGGCTACACCTTC. The J gene is TRBJ1-2, the V gene TRBV6-1, with TRBD1 as a possible D gene (5 bases). V was pared by 0 bases and J by 5 bases, with 7 bases between. This CDR3 has 13 residues. Germline CDR1 MNHNS, CDR2 SASEGT.

The chain employs TRBV4-2 and TRBJ2-5; a weak D match, TRBD2 (7 bases). The assigned J gene may be wrong: the sequence end matches TRBJ2-7 better. The CDR3 is made up of 15 amino acids. Germline CDR1 LGHNA, CDR2 YNFKEQ. The CDR3 sequence: CASSQPGGGTYEQYF. CDR3 sequence (DNA): TGTGCCAGCAGCCAACCTGGGGGGGGCACCTACGAGCAGTACTTC.

The chain links TRBV28 to TRBJ2-5, with 9 bases fitting TRBD1. The germline gives CDR1 MDHEN, CDR2 SYDVKM. This CDR3 is built from 16 residues. Trimming at V came to 5 bases and at J to 4 bases, leaving 11 bases not matched to a gene. The CDR3 sequence: CASSTFRDRAVETQYF. DNA of the CDR3: TGTGCCAGCAGTACTTTCCGGGACAGGGCGGTAGAGACCCAGTACTTC.

This chain joins TRBV7-3 and TRBJ2-1, with 7 bases lining up with TRBD1. The V gene's germline CDR1 is SGHTA and CDR2 FQGTGA. The CDR3 consists of 16 residues. The V segment lost 5 bases and the J segment 2 bases; nucleotides outside the gene matches: 9. CDR3 nucleotide sequence: TGTGCCAGCAGCCCCCGCGACAGGGTCCCCTACAATGAGCAGTTCTTC. Residues: CASSPRDRVPYNEQFF. Full variable domain (rest looked up from reference TRBV7-3 and TRBJ2-1): GAGVSQTPSNKVTEKGKYVELRCDPISGHTALYWYRQSLGQGPEFLIYFQGTGAADDSGLPNDRFFAVRPEGSVSTLKIQRTERGDSAVYLCASSPRDRVPYNEQFFGPGTRLTVL.

The chain has TRBV10-3 and TRBJ1-2; TRBD1 matches 7 bases. CDR3 length: 15 amino acids. Trimming took 7 bases from V and 3 from J; bases not matched to a gene: 11. The germline CDR1 and CDR2 sequences are ENHRY and SYGVKD. CDR3 nucleotides: TGTGCCATCACCACAATAGGGGGCGCGGACTATGGCTACACCTTC. The encoded protein is CAITTIGGADYGYTF.

In DNA form, the CDR3 reads TGTGCCAGTAGTCCGGGACAGGAATCTAACTATGGCTACACCTTC. Protein product: CASSPGQESNYGYTF. The chain employs TRBV19 and TRBJ1-2, with TRBD1 matching over 8 bases. The V and J ends lost 5 bases and 0 bases, in that order; junction bases with no gene match: 5. From germline, CDR1 is LNHDA and CDR2 SQIVND (reference sequence). This CDR3 region has 15 residues.

The table lists this clone with a few counts. The rearrangement joins TRBV9 to TRBJ2-1; 7 bases line up with TRBD2. The CDR3 is made up of 18 amino acids. The V and J ends lost 0 bases and 2 bases, in that order; junction bases with no gene match: 11. Germline lookup yields CDR1 SGDLS and CDR2 YYNGEE. The CDR3 spells CASSVVGRRESPYNEQFF. The CDR3 DNA follows: TGTGCCAGCAGCGTAGTGGGGCGGCGGGAGTCCCCCTACAATGAGCAGTTCTTC.

Points on this clone: The junction differs from germline at one of its ends, possibly a read error. This sequence joins TRBV29-1 and TRBJ1-2; 8 bases are shared with TRBD1. Germline lookup yields CDR1 SQVTM and CDR2 ANQGSEA. The CDR3 extends over 13 amino acids. The DNA for the CDR3 is TGCAGCGTTGACAGGGGGCGAGAGGTCGGCTACCCCTTC. Translation: CSVDRGREVGYPF.